The sequence of this TCR beta chain was determined in a study of T cell changes during pregnancy in multiple sclerosis. Assay: immunoSEQ multiplex PCR; the TCRdb copy retains only in-frame clones and omits some. The sample shows roughly 110,000 clones, 85% to 95% of them seen only once. The CDR3 totals 11 residues. Trimming shortened V by 5 bases and J by 6 bases, and 9 bases separated the two germline ends. The germline V gene encodes CDR1 SQVTM and CDR2 ANQGSEA. This chain joins TRBV29-1 and TRBJ2-3; perhaps TRBD2 as D (6 bases). Sample: peripheral blood, taken after pregnancy. The TCR was taken from a female donor with multiple sclerosis, enrolled in a pregnancy study. The CDR3 region is CSVTAGDTQYF. CDR3 bases: TGCAGCGTTACCGCGGGGGATACGCAGTATTTT.